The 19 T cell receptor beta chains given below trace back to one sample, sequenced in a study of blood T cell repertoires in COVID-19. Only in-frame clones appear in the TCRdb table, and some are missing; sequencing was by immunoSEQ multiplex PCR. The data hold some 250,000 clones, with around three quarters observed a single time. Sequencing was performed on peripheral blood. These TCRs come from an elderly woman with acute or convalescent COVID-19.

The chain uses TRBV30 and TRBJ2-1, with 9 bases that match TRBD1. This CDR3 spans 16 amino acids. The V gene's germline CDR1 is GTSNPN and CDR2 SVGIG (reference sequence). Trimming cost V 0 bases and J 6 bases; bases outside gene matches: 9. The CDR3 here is CAWSVGDREGGNEQFF. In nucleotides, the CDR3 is TGTGCCTGGAGTGTAGGGGACAGGGAGGGGGGCAATGAGCAGTTCTTC. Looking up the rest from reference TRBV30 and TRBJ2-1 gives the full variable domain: SQTIHQWPATLVQPVGSPLSLECTVEGTSNPNLYWYRQAAGRGLQLLFYSVGIGQISSEVPQNLSASRPQDRQFILSSKKLLLSDSGFYLCAWSVGDREGGNEQFFGPGTRLTVL.

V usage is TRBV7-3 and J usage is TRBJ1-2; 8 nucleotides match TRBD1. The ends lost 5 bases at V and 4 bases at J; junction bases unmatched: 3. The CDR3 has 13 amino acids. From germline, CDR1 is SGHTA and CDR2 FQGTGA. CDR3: CASSPGTGYGYTF. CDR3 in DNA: TGTGCCAGCAGCCCGGGGACAGGCTATGGCTACACCTTC.

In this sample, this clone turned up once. The CDR3 region is CASSPSQGVGNQPQHF. The CDR3 region has the DNA TGTGCCAGCAGCCCTTCACAGGGGGTCGGCAATCAGCCCCAGCATTTT. J is TRBJ1-5 and V is TRBV6-2 or TRBV6-3; TRBD1 matches 8 bases. CDR1 MNHEY and CDR2 SVGEGT come from the germline V gene. V lost 6 bases and J lost 2; bases outside the gene matches: 9. CDR3 length equals 16 residues.

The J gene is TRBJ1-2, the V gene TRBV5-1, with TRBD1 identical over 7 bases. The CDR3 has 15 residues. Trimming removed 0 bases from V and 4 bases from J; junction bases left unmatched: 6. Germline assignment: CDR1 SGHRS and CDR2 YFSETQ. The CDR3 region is CASSLATGVIYGYTF. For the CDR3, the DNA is TGCGCCAGCAGCTTGGCTACAGGGGTCATCTATGGCTACACCTTC.

CDR3 amino acids: CAFSGDSGNTIYF. For the CDR3, the DNA is TGTGCCTTTTCAGGGGACTCTGGAAACACCATATATTTT. The V gene is TRBV30, the J gene TRBJ1-3; perhaps TRBD1 as D (6 bases). This CDR3 has 13 residues. V was shortened by 7 bases and J by 0 bases, with 10 bases between the two germline ends. Germline loops: CDR1 GTSNPN, CDR2 SVGIG (reference sequence).

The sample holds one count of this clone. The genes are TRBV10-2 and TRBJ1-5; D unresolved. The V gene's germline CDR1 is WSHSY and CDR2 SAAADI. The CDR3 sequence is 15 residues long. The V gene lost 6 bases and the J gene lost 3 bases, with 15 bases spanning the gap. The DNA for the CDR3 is TGCGCCAGCAGGAGCGGACCCAACCCCAATCAGCCCCAGCATTTT. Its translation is CASRSGPNPNQPQHF.

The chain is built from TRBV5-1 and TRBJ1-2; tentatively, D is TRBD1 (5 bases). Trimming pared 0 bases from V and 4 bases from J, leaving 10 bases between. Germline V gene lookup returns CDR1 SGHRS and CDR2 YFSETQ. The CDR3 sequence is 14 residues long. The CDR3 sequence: CASSLEQARYGYTF. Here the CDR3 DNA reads TGCGCCAGCAGCTTGGAACAGGCTCGCTATGGCTACACCTTC.

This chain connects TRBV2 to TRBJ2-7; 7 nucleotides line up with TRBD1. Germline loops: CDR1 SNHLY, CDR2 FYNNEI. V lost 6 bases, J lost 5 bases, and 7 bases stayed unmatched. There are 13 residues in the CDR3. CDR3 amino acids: CASRLTGTHEQYF. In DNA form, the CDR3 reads TGTGCCAGCAGGCTGACAGGGACCCACGAGCAGTACTTC. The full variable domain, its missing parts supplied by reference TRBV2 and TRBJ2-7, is EPEVTQTPSHQVTQMGQEVILRCVPISNHLYFYWYRQILGQKVEFLVSFYNNEISEKSEIFDDQFSVERPDGSNFTLKIRSTKLEDSAMYFCASRLTGTHEQYFGPGTRLTVT.

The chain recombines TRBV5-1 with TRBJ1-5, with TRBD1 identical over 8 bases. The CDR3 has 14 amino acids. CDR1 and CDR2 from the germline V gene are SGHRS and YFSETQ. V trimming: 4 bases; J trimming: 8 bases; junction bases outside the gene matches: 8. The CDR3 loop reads CASSRQGSDEPQHF. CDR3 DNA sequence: TGCGCCAGCAGCAGACAGGGGTCCGATGAGCCCCAGCATTTT.

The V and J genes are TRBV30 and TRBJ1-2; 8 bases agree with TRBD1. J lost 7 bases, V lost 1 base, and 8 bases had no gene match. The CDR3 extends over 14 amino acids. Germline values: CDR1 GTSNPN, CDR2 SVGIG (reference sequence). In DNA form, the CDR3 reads TGTGCCTGGAGTGGCCAGACAGGGGTTCTTGGCTACACCTTC. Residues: CAWSGQTGVLGYTF.

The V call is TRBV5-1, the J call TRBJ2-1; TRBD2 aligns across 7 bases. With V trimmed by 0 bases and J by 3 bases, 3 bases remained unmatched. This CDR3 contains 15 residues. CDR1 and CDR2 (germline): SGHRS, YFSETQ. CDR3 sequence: CASSLAKRGYNEQFF. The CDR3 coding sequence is TGCGCCAGCAGCTTGGCCAAGCGGGGCTACAATGAGCAGTTCTTC.

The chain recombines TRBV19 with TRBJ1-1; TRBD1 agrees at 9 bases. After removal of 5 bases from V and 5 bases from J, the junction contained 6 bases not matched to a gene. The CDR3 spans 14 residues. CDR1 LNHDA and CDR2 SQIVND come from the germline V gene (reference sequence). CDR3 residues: CASSVTGGRTEAFF. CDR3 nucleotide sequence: TGTGCCAGTAGTGTCACAGGGGGCCGGACTGAAGCTTTCTTT.

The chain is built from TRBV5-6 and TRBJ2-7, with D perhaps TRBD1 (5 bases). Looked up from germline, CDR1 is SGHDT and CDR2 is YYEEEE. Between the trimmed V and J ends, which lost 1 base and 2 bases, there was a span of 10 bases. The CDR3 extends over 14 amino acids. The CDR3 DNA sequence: TGTGCCAGCAGCTTGCTCCAGGGAACCTACGAGCAGTACTTC. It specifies CASSLLQGTYEQYF.

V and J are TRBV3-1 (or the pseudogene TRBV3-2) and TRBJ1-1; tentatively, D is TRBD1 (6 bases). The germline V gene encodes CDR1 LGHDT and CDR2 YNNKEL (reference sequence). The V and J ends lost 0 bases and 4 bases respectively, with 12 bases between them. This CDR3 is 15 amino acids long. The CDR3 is CASSQDGRGSTEAFF. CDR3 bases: TGTGCCAGCAGCCAAGACGGAAGGGGGAGCACTGAAGCTTTCTTT.

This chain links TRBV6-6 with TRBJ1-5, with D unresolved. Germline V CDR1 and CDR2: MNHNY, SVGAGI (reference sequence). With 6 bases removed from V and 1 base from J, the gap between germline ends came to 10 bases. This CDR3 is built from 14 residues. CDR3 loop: CASSEATSNQPQHF. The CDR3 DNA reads TGTGCCAGCAGCGAGGCGACGAGCAATCAGCCCCAGCATTTT.

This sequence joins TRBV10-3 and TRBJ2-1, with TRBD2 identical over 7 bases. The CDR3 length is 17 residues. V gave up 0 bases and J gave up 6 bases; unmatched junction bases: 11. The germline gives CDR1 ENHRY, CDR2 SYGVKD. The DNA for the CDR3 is TGTGCCATCAGTGAGTCGCTCTCTAGCGGATCCACCAATGAGCAGTTCTTC. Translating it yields CAISESLSSGSTNEQFF.

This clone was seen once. CDR3 in DNA: TGTGCCAGCAGCGTACAGAGTAGCGGGGGGTTCCAAGAGACCCAGTACTTC. It specifies CASSVQSSGGFQETQYF. V usage is TRBV9 and J usage is TRBJ2-5; the match to TRBD2 covers 10 bases. This CDR3 is built from 17 residues. Germline V gene lookup returns CDR1 SGDLS and CDR2 YYNGEE. The V and J ends lost 1 base and 1 base, in that order; junction bases with no gene match: 7.

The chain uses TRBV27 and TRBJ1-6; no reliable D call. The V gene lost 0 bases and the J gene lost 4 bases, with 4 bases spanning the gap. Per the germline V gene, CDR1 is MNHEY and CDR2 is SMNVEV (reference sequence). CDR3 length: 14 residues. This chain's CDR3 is CASSLSEYNSPLHF. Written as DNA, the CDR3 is TGTGCCAGCAGTTTATCGGAGTATAATTCACCCCTCCACTTT.

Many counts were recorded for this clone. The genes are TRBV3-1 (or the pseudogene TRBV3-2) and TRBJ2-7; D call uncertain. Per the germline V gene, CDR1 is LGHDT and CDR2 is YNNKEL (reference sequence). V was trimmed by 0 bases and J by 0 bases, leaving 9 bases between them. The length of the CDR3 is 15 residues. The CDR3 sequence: CASSQDYSYSYEQYF. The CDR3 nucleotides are TGTGCCAGCAGCCAAGATTACAGCTACTCCTACGAGCAGTACTTC.